This T cell receptor beta chain was sequenced in a study of T cell responses to AZD1222 COVID-19 vaccine. Overall study results and limits: Breadth and depth of Spike-specific TCRs rose after two AZD1222 doses. There were mostly white British donors and more females than males, and clonal diversity was possibly underestimated. Baseline testing showed seropositivity in only six AZD1222 recipients.

The protocol was immunoSEQ multiplex PCR, while the TCRdb copy is restricted to in-frame clones and leaves out a portion. The sample comprises over 110,000 clones, about 91% of which are singletons, and around 2.8% rests with the top ten. As for this clone: Its matching antigen is unknown.

CDR1 and CDR2 from the germline V gene are SGDLS and YYNGEE. The CDR3 runs 15 residues. V was pared by 0 bases and J by 7 bases, with 16 bases between. The TCR was taken from an adult in good health. The chain couples TRBV9 to TRBJ1-2; D may be TRBD1 (5 bases). Sequences were derived from peripheral blood, sampled on day 0 of AZD1222 vaccination. CDR3: CASSVDFGAGGGYTF. The CDR3 DNA reads TGTGCCAGCAGCGTAGATTTCGGGGCAGGCGGTGGCTACACCTTC.